Below, 26 T cell receptor beta chains from the same sample are listed, as sequenced in a study of immune characterization of retroperitoneal liposarcoma. TCRdb independently ran MiXCR on the PCR reads; one entry per CDR3 protein. Of some 10,000 distinct CDR3 sequences in the sample, roughly a quarter were seen once. The sample consisted of tumor tissue. These receptors originate from a female donor with retroperitoneal liposarcoma.

By share, this clonotype counts as hyperexpanded. The chain recombines TRBV7-2 with TRBJ2-1; D is unclear. The CDR3 has 15 amino acids. The germline V and J ends were trimmed by 5 bases and 2 bases, with 13 bases remaining between them. Germline-derived CDR1 and CDR2 are SGHTA and FQGNSA. The CDR3 DNA is TGTGCCAGCAGCCCTTTGTATGGGGCCTACAATGAGCAGTTCTTC. Translating it yields CASSPLYGAYNEQFF. The full variable domain, its missing parts supplied by reference TRBV7-2 and TRBJ2-1, is GAGVSQSPSNKVTEKGKDVELRCDPISGHTALYWYRQSLGQGLEFLIYFQGNSAPDKSGLPSDRFSAERTGGSVSTLTIQRTQQEDSAVYLCASSPLYGAYNEQFFGPGTRLTVL.

By share of the sample, this clonotype is medium-sized. The V call is TRBV12-3 or TRBV12-4, the J call TRBJ2-1; 8 bases are a match to TRBD2. The V gene end was trimmed by 3 bases and the J gene end by 7 bases; junction bases not matched to a gene: 5. CDR3 length: 14 residues. The CDR3 sequence is CASSLLSGRNEQFF. The DNA for the CDR3 is TGTGCCAGCAGTTTGTTGAGCGGGAGAAATGAGCAGTTCTTC.

V usage is TRBV12-5 and J usage is TRBJ2-4; D is unresolved. There are 13 residues in the CDR3. The germline V gene encodes CDR1 LGHNT and CDR2 FRNRAP. The CDR3 sequence is CASCFGAYNEQYF. For the CDR3, the DNA is TGTGCCAGTTGTTTTGGAGCCTACAATGAGCAGTACTTC. The full variable domain, with the rest looked up from reference TRBV12-5 and TRBJ2-4, is DARVTQTPRHKVTEMGQEVTMRCQPILGHNTVFWYRQTMMQGLELLAYFRNRAPLDDSGMPKDRFSAEMPDATLATLKIQPSEPRDSAVYFCASCFGAYNEQYFGAGTRLSVL.

The V and J genes are TRBV11-3 and TRBJ2-1, with 7 bases matching TRBD2. Germline V gene sequence: CDR1 SGHNT, CDR2 YENEEA. The V and J ends lost 1 base and 10 bases, in that order; junction bases with no gene match: 4. There are 13 residues in the CDR3. Here the CDR3 DNA reads TGTGCCAGCAGCTTAGGGACTAGTTCCGAGCAGTTCTTC. Translating gives CASSLGTSSEQFF.

This clonotype was recorded a few times. This chain links TRBV27 with TRBJ2-5; D is uncertain. The V gene's germline CDR1 is MNHEY and CDR2 SMNVEV (reference sequence). The V end lost 3 bases, the J end lost 2 bases, and 7 bases lay between the germline ends. This CDR3 has 13 amino acids. CDR3 nucleotides: TGTGCCAGCAGTTTCTGGTCTCAAGAGACCCAGTACTTC. This gives the protein CASSFWSQETQYF.

Worth noting for this clonotype: With a much larger clone just one base away, this may be a read error. It is likely a read error, because the conserved phenylalanine at the end of the CDR3 is missing. The V and J genes are TRBV12-3 or TRBV12-4 and TRBJ2-1; D is undetermined. There are 13 residues in the CDR3. V was shortened by 2 bases and J by 10 bases, with 12 bases between the two germline ends. The CDR3 loop is CASSLTQSSEQFL. In DNA, the CDR3 is TGTGCCAGCAGTTTAACACAATCCAGCGAGCAGTTCTTA.

This clonotype qualifies as medium-sized. The chain has TRBV6-1 and TRBJ2-1, with D possibly TRBD1 on 5 matching bases. The end of the DNA aligns better with TRBJ2-7, so the J call may be wrong. The germline CDR1 and CDR2 sequences are MNHNS and SASEGT. The CDR3 is made up of 14 amino acids. The DNA of the CDR3 is TGTGCCAGCAGTACCGGACATACCCTCTACGAGCAGTACTTC. Protein product: CASSTGHTLYEQYF.

This clonotype is large by share. The rearrangement joins TRBV7-2 to TRBJ2-5; TRBD2 is a possible D gene (6 bases). The CDR3 covers 14 residues. Germline V CDR1 and CDR2: SGHTA, FQGNSA. V was pared by 1 base and J by 7 bases, with 13 bases between. The DNA of the CDR3 is TGTGCCAGCAGCTTAGAGGATTGGCGGGGGACCCAGTACTTC. It is translated as CASSLEDWRGTQYF.

This clonotype was seen a few times. The CDR3 protein is CASSQDAPAYNEQFF. In DNA, the CDR3 is TGCGCCAGCAGCCAAGATGCACCCGCATACAATGAGCAGTTCTTC. The chain carries TRBV4-1 and TRBJ2-1; D is unclear. V gave up 0 bases and J gave up 4 bases, with 10 bases separating them. This CDR3 comprises 15 residues. From germline, CDR1 is MGHRA and CDR2 YSYEKL.

This clonotype showed up many times. The chain employs TRBV6-6 and TRBJ2-1; the D is unclear. The CDR3 spans 13 residues. V was trimmed by 0 bases and J by 10 bases, leaving 10 bases between them. Germline CDR1 is MNHNY and CDR2 is SVGAGI (reference sequence). CDR3 loop: CASSYSPSYEQFF. The DNA for the CDR3 is TGTGCCAGCAGTTACTCACCAAGCTACGAGCAGTTCTTC.

This clonotype has only a few counts. The V gene is TRBV6-4, the J gene TRBJ2-3; 10 bases fit TRBD2. CDR3 length: 15 residues. The V gene's germline CDR1 is MRHNA and CDR2 SNTAGT. The V segment lost 4 bases and the J segment 0 bases; nucleotides outside the gene matches: 1. The CDR3 nucleotides are TGTGCCAGCAGTGTGACTAGCGGGAGCACAGATACGCAGTATTTT. Translating gives CASSVTSGSTDTQYF.

The table lists this clonotype with many counts. The J gene is TRBJ2-1, the V gene TRBV11-2; possibly TRBD1 for D (6 bases). The germline gives CDR1 SGHAT, CDR2 FQNNGV. Trimming left V 6 bases short and J 0 bases short, with 18 bases between. The CDR3 covers 17 residues. CDR3 coding DNA: TGTGCCAGCAGATTTACCGGGACACCGAGCTCCTACAATGAGCAGTTCTTC. Translation: CASRFTGTPSSYNEQFF.

The chain combines TRBV11-2 with TRBJ2-2, with a weak D call TRBD1 (7 bases). This CDR3 contains 18 residues. Trimming stripped 3 bases from V and 4 bases from J, with 21 bases between. In germline, CDR1 is SGHAT, CDR2 FQNNGV. The CDR3 DNA reads TGTGCCAGCAGCTTTCAAGGTGCGGGACAGCGATCCACCGGGGAGCTGTTTTTT. This translates into CASSFQGAGQRSTGELFF.

This clonotype was seen only a few times. The chain carries TRBV6-1 and TRBJ2-1, with 8 positions matching TRBD1. The DNA end favors TRBJ2-7, so the J call may be wrong. Germline-derived CDR1 and CDR2 are MNHNS and SASEGT. This CDR3 is 14 amino acids long. The CDR3 region is CASRPGTGRDEQYF. The CDR3, as DNA: TGTGCCAGCAGACCAGGGACAGGTCGGGATGAGCAGTACTTC.

The chain is built from TRBV7-3 and TRBJ2-1; D possibly corresponds to TRBD2 (6 bases). The germline CDR1 and CDR2 sequences are SGHTA and FQGTGA. The CDR3 totals 15 residues. V dropped 2 bases and J dropped 13 bases, with 21 bases sitting between them. CDR3 bases: TGTGCCAGCAGCTTACTCGGAGGGATGGGGGAGACCCAGTTCTTC. This encodes CASSLLGGMGETQFF.

In its sample, this clonotype is medium-sized (0.01 to 0.1%). The chain carries TRBV7-9 and TRBJ2-5; TRBD1 matches 9 bases. V gave up 0 bases and J gave up 1 base; unmatched junction bases: 3. The CDR3 is 16 residues long. The germline V gene has CDR1 SEHNR and CDR2 FQNEAQ (reference sequence). The DNA of the CDR3 is TGTGCCAGCAGCTTAGCCGGGACAGGGCGCCAAGAGACCCAGTACTTC. Translation: CASSLAGTGRQETQYF.

This clonotype was counted many times. The J gene is TRBJ2-5, the V gene TRBV25-1; TRBD2 matches 7 bases. This CDR3 spans 13 amino acids. V lost 5 bases, J lost 5 bases, and 5 bases stayed unmatched. The V gene's germline CDR1 is MGHDK and CDR2 SYGVNS. The CDR3 bases are TGTGCCAGCAGTTTGGGAGGGTTGGAGACCCAGTACTTC. This translates into CASSLGGLETQYF.

The sample holds one count of this clonotype. The rearrangement links TRBV6-5 to TRBJ2-2; a possible D gene is TRBD1 (5 bases). Germline V gene sequence: CDR1 MNHEY, CDR2 SVGAGI. The CDR3 totals 16 residues. Trimming shortened V by 0 bases and J by 3 bases, and 11 bases separated the two germline ends. In DNA, the CDR3 is TGTGCCAGCAGTTACTCGCGGCAGGGTGACACCGGGGAGCTGTTTTTT. It encodes CASSYSRQGDTGELFF.

This clonotype has a handful of counts. The chain carries TRBV11-3 and TRBJ2-7; 7 bases are shared with TRBD1. The J call is uncertain, as TRBJ2-1 better fits the DNA end. The germline V gene encodes CDR1 SGHNT and CDR2 YENEEA. The CDR3 covers 17 residues. Written as DNA, the CDR3 is TGTGCCAGCAGCTTTCACTCCGGGACAGTGAGCCCCAATGAGCAGTTCTTC. Protein: CASSFHSGTVSPNEQFF.

The V gene is TRBV12-3 or TRBV12-4, the J gene TRBJ2-1, with 9 bases aligning to TRBD1. The CDR3 loop spans 15 amino acids. The V and J ends lost 4 bases and 0 bases, in that order; junction bases with no gene match: 1. DNA for the CDR3: TGTGCCAGCAGTTCACAGGGGGCCTCCTACAATGAGCAGTTCTTC. Its protein is CASSSQGASYNEQFF.

This clonotype is labeled medium-sized. This chain joins TRBV7-2 and TRBJ2-5, with a tentative D call TRBD2 (6 bases). Trimming pared 7 bases from V and 5 bases from J, leaving 17 bases between. CDR1 and CDR2 from the germline V gene are SGHTA and FQGNSA. CDR3 length: 14 amino acids. CDR3 residues: CASTPPTRKETQYF. The CDR3 DNA reads as TGTGCCAGCACCCCCCCGACTAGGAAGGAGACCCAGTACTTC.

The rearrangement joins TRBV7-3 to TRBJ2-5, with D tentatively TRBD1 or TRBD2 (5 bases each). The DNA end is a closer match to TRBJ2-1, so the J assignment may be wrong. The CDR3 has 14 amino acids. Germline loops: CDR1 SGHTA, CDR2 FQGTGA. CDR3 bases: TGTGCCAGCAGCGAGGACCGGCACATAGGGACGCAGTTCTTC. This sequence encodes CASSEDRHIGTQFF.

By share of the sample, this clonotype is medium-sized. This chain links TRBV27 with TRBJ2-3; TRBD1 aligns across 7 bases. The ends lost 1 base at V and 0 bases at J; junction bases unmatched: 10. The CDR3 is 18 residues long. Germline V CDR1 and CDR2: MNHEY, SMNVEV (reference sequence). The chain's CDR3 is CASSLYDIGGSSTDTQYF. In nucleotides, the CDR3 is TGTGCCAGCAGTTTATACGACATAGGGGGCTCTAGCACAGATACGCAGTATTTT.

The chain is built from TRBV10-1 and TRBJ1-1; 7 nucleotides align to TRBD1. The CDR3 totals 14 residues. Germline lookup yields CDR1 WNHNN and CDR2 SYGVQD (reference sequence). Unmatched junction bases numbered 4, after V lost 4 bases and J lost 2 bases. CDR3 residues: CASSGNRGNTEAFF. The CDR3 DNA reads TGCGCCAGCAGTGGTAACAGGGGAAACACTGAAGCTTTCTTT.

This clonotype was counted a few times. This chain links TRBV6-1 with TRBJ2-3; 9 nucleotides match TRBD2. CDR1 and CDR2 from the germline V gene are MNHNS and SASEGT. There are 17 residues in the CDR3. V was pared by 4 bases and J by 3 bases, with 11 bases of the junction left unmatched. The CDR3 region has the DNA TGTGCCAGCAGTGGGGTCCTGCGGGGGGGCTATACAGATACGCAGTATTTT. Translated, it gives CASSGVLRGGYTDTQYF.

This clonotype is labeled as medium-sized. The genes are TRBV7-8 and TRBJ2-1; D may be TRBD1 or TRBD2 (5 bases each). CDR3 length equals 12 residues. The V end was cut by 1 base, the J end by 10 bases, with 8 bases between. The germline V gene encodes CDR1 SGHVS and CDR2 FQNEAQ. CDR3 DNA sequence: TGTGCCAGCAGCTTAGTGAGGGGCGAGCAGTTCTTC. Translation gives CASSLVRGEQFF.